This T cell receptor (beta chain) was found in a study of blood T cell repertoires in COVID-19. Self-reported history from a screening survey and questionnaire set each donor's cohort. Clones were read by immunoSEQ multiplex PCR, and TCRdb kept only the in-frame ones, dropping some. The data hold 360,000 or so clones, with about 90% observed a single time. The CDR3 runs to 14 residues. Deletions cut 2 bases from V and 2 bases from J, with 8 bases between. Germline V gives CDR1 SGHRS, CDR2 YFSETQ. The receptor was isolated from a woman in her 30s who had recovered from COVID-19. Material for sequencing was PBMCs or T cells enriched from blood (not recorded which). This sequence joins TRBV5-1 and TRBJ2-1; D remains ambiguous. The CDR3 DNA reads as TGCGCCAGCAGCTTTAGCCGTACCTACAATGAGCAGTTCTTC. It yields the protein CASSFSRTYNEQFF.